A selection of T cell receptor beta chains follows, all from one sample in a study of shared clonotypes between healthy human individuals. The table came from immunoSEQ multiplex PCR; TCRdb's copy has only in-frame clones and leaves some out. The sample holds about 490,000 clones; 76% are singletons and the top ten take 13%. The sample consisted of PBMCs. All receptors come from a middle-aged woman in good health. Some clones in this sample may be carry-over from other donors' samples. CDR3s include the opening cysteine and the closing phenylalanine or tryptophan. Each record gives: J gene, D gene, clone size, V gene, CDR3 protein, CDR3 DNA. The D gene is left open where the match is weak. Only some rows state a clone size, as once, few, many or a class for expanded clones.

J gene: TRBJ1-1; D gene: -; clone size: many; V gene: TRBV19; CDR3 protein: CASTPPRVPMNTEAFF; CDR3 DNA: TGTGCCAGTACCCCCCCGAGGGTCCCCATGAACACTGAAGCTTTCTTT
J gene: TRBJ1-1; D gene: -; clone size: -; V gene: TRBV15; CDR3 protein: CATSRDLHVWAFF; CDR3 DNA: TGTGCCACCAGCAGAGATTTACATGTTTGGGCTTTCTTT
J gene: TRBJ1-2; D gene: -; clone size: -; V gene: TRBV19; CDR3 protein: CASRDGTIPGGYTF; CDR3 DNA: TGTGCCAGTAGAGACGGAACCATTCCAGGCGGCTACACCTTC
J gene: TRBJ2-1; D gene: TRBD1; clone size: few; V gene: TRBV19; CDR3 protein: CASRGQGPQNEQFF; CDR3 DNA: TGTGCCAGTAGGGGACAGGGCCCCCAGAATGAGCAGTTCTTC
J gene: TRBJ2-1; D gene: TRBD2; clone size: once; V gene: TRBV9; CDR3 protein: CASTRLAGPNEQFF; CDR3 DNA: TGTGCCAGCACCAGACTAGCGGGGCCCAATGAGCAGTTCTTC
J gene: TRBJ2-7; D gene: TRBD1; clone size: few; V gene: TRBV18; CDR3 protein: CASSGTGYEQYF; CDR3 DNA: TGTGCCAGCTCCGGGACAGGCTACGAGCAGTACTTC
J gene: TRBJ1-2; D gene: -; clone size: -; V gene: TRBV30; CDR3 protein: CAWSVPRHWYGYTF; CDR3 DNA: TGTGCCTGGAGTGTACCGCGGCACTGGTACGGCTACACCTTC
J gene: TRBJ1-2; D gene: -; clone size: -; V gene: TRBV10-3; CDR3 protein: CATSPGQPDGYTF; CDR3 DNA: TGTGCCACCTCCCCCGGACAGCCCGATGGCTACACCTTC
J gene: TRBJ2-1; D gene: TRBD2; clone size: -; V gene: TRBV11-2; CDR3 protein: CASSLDPPTAGGISPEQFF; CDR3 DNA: TGTGCCAGCAGCTTAGACCCACCCACGGCGGGAGGAATCTCCCCTGAGCAGTTCTTC
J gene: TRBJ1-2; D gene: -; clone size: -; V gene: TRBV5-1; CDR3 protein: CASSLGPGGGYGYTF; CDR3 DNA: TGCGCCAGCAGCTTGGGTCCGGGGGGCGGCTATGGCTACACCTTC
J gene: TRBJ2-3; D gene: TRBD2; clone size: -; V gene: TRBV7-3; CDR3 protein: CASGGLAGDTDTQYF; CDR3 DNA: TGTGCCAGCGGGGGACTAGCGGGAGATACAGATACGCAGTATTTT
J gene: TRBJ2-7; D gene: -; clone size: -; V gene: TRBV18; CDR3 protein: CASSPGFSYEQYF; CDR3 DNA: TGTGCCAGCTCACCGGGTTTTTCCTACGAGCAGTACTTC
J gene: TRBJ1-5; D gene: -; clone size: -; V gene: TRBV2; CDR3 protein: CASSEEGPQHF; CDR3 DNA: TGTGCCAGCAGTGAAGAGGGGCCCCAGCATTTT
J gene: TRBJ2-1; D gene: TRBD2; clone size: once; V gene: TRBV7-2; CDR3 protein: CASSLELAGGYNEQFF; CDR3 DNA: TGTGCCAGCAGCTTAGAACTAGCGGGAGGCTACAATGAGCAGTTCTTC
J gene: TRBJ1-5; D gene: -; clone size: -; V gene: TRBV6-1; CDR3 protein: CASSEFWASYSNQPQHF; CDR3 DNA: TGTGCCAGCAGTGAATTTTGGGCATCATATAGCAATCAGCCCCAGCATTTT
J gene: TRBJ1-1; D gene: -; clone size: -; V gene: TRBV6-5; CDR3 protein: CASSLYRVSAAEAFF; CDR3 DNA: TGTGCCAGCAGTTTGTACAGGGTCTCGGCGGCTGAAGCTTTCTTT
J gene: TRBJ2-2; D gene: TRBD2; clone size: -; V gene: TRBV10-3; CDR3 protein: CAITRTSATNTGELFF; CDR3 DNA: TGTGCCATCACAAGGACTAGCGCCACGAACACCGGGGAGCTGTTTTTT
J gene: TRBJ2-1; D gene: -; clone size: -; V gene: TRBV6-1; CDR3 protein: CASSEKWEKQFF; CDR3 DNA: TGTGCCAGCAGTGAAAAGTGGGAGAAACAGTTCTTC
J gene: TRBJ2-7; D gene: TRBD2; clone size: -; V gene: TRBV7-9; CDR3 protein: CASSPRLASNYEQYF; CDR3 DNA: TGTGCCAGCAGCCCCAGACTAGCGTCGAACTACGAGCAGTACTTC
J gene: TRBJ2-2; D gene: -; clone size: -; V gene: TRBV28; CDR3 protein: CASSLAPGRAENTGELFF; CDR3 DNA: TGTGCCAGCAGTTTAGCGCCGGGACGGGCTGAGAACACCGGGGAGCTGTTTTTT
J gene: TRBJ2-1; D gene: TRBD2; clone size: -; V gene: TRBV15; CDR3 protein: CATSSYSGTRFINEQFF; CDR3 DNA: TGTGCCACCAGCAGCTACTCCGGGACTAGATTTATTAATGAGCAGTTCTTC
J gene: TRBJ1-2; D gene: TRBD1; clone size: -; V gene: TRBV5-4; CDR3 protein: CASSPRQGEGYGYTF; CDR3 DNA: TGTGCCAGCAGCCCAAGACAGGGGGAGGGCTATGGCTACACCTTC
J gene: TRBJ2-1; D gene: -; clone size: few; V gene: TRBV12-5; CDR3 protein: CASGFGRYNEQFF; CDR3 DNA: TGTGCTAGTGGTTTCGGGCGGTACAATGAGCAGTTCTTC
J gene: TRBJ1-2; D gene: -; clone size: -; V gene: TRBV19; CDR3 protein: CASSIAIPNGYTF; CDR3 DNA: TGTGCCAGTAGTATCGCTATTCCTAATGGCTACACCTTC
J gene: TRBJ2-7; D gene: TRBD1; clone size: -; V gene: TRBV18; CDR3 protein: CASSSGTGNSYEQYF; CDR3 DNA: TGTGCCAGCTCTTCCGGGACAGGTAACTCCTACGAGCAGTACTTC
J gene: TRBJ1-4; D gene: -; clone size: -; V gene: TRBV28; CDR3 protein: CASSFGLTATNEKLFF; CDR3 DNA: TGTGCCAGCAGTTTCGGACTGACTGCAACTAATGAAAAACTGTTTTTT
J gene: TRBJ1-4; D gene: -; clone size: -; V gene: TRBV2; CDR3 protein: CASKVGGAANEKLFF; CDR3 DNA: TGTGCCAGCAAGGTTGGGGGCGCGGCTAATGAAAAACTGTTTTTT
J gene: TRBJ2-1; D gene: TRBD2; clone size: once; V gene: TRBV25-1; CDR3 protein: CASSEFREAGEQFF; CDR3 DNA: TGTGCCAGCAGTGAATTCCGGGAGGCCGGTGAGCAGTTCTTC
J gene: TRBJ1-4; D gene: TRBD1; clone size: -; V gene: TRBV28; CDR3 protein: CATSRGQGKRRNEKLFF; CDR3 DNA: TGTGCCACCAGCCGAGGACAGGGTAAAAGACGGAATGAAAAACTGTTTTTT
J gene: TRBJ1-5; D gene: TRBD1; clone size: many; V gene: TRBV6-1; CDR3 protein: CASSSGTGGGQPQHF; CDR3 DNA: TGTGCCAGCAGTTCCGGGACAGGGGGTGGTCAGCCCCAGCATTTT
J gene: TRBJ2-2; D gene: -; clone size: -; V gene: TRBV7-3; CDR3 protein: CASSLESGALNTGELFF; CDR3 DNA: TGTGCCAGCAGCTTAGAAAGCGGTGCGTTAAACACCGGGGAGCTGTTTTTT
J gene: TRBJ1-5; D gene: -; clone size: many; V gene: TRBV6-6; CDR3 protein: CASSQPNQPQHF; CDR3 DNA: TGTGCCAGCAGTCAACCGAATCAGCCCCAGCATTTT
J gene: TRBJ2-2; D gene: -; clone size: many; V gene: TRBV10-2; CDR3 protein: CASSRANTGELFF; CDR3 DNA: TGCGCCAGCAGTCGTGCGAACACCGGGGAGCTGTTTTTT
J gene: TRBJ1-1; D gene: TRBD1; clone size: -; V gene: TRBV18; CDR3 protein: CASRDSENTEAFF; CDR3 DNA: TGTGCCAGCAGGGACAGCGAGAACACTGAAGCTTTCTTT
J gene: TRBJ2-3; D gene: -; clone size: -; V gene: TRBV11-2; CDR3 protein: CASSGGAGSTDTQYF; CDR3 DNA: TGTGCCAGCAGCGGCGGGGCGGGGAGCACAGATACGCAGTATTTT
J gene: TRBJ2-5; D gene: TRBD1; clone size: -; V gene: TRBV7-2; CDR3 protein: CASSLGSPGGWETQYF; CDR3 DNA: TGTGCCAGCAGCTTAGGTAGTCCAGGGGGATGGGAGACCCAGTACTTC
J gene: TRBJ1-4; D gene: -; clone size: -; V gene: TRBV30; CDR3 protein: CAWSRAGLREKLFF; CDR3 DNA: TGTGCCTGGAGCCGCGCGGGTTTGAGGGAAAAACTGTTTTTT
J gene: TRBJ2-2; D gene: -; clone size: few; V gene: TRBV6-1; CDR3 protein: CASTRPGMNTGELFF; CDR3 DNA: TGTGCCAGCACCAGACCGGGGATGAACACCGGGGAGCTGTTTTTT